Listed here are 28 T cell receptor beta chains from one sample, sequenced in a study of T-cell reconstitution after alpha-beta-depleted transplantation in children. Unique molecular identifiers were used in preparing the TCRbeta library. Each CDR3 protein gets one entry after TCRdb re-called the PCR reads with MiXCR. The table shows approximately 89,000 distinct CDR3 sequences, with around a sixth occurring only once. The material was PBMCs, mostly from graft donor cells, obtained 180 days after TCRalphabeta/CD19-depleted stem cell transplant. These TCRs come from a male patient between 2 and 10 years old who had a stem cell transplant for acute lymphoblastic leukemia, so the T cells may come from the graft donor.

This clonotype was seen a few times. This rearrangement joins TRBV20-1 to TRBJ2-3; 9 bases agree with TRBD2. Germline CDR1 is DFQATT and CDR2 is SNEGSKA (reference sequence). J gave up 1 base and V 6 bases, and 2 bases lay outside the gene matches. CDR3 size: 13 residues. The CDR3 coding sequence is TGCAGTGCGGAGCGGGGGGGCACAGATACGCAGTATTTT. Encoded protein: CSAERGGTDTQYF.

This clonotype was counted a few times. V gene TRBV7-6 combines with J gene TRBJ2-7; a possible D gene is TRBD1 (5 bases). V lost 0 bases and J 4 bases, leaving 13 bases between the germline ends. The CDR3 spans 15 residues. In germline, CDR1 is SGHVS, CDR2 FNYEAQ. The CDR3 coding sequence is TGTGCCAGCAGCTTAGCGCATGGACACCAGTACGAGCAGTACTTC. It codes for CASSLAHGHQYEQYF.

DNA for the CDR3: TGCGCCAGCAGCTTGGTACAGGGCGGTGAAGCTTTCTTT. This sequence encodes CASSLVQGGEAFF. The V and J genes are TRBV5-1 and TRBJ1-1; D is perhaps TRBD1 (6 bases). CDR3 size: 13 residues. The germline V and J ends were trimmed by 0 bases and 7 bases, with 10 bases remaining between them. Germline V gene sequence: CDR1 SGHRS, CDR2 YFSETQ.

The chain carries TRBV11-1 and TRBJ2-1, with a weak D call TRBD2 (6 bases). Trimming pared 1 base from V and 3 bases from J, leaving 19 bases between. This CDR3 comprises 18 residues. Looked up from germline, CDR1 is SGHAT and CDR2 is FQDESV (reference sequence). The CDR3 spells CASSLGPMGRGHYNEQFF. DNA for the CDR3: TGTGCCAGCAGCTTAGGCCCCATGGGGCGGGGCCACTACAATGAGCAGTTCTTC. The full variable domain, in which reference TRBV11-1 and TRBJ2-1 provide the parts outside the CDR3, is EAEVAQSPRYKITEKSQAVAFWCDPISGHATLYWYRQILGQGPELLVQFQDESVVDDSQLPKDRFSAERLKGVDSTLKIQPAELGDSAMYLCASSLGPMGRGHYNEQFFGPGTRLTVL.

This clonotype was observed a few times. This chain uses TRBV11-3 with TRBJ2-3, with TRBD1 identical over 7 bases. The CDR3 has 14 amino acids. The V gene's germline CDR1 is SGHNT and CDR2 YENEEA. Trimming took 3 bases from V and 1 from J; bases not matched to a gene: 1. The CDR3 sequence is CASSLGTGTDTQYF. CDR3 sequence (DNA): TGTGCCAGCAGCTTGGGGACAGGCACAGATACGCAGTATTTT.

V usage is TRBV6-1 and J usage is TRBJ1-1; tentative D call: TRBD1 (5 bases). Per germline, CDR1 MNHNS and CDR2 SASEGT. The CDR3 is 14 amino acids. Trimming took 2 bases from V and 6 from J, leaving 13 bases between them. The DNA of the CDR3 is TGTGCCAGCAGTGAAAGGGCGGTAGGGGCTGAAGCTTTCTTT. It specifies CASSERAVGAEAFF.

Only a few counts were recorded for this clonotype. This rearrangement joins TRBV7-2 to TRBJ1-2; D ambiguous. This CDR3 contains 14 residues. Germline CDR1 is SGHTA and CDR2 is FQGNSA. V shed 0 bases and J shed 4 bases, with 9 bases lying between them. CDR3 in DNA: TGTGCCAGCAGCTTAGCAAGCAGACCCTATGGCTACACCTTC. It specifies CASSLASRPYGYTF.

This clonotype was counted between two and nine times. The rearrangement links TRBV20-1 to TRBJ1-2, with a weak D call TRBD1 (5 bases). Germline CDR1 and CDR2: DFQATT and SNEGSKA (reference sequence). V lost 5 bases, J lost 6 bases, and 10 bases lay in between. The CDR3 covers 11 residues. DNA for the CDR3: TGCAGTGCTGGGGCTTGGGATGGCTACACCTTC. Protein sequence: CSAGAWDGYTF.

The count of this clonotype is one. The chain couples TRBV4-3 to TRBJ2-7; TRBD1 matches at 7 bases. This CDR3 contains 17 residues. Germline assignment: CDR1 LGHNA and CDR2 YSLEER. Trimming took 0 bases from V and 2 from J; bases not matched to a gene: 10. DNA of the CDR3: TGCGCCAGCAGCCAAGACCTAGGGGGCCTGGACCCCTACGAGCAGTACTTC. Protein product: CASSQDLGGLDPYEQYF.

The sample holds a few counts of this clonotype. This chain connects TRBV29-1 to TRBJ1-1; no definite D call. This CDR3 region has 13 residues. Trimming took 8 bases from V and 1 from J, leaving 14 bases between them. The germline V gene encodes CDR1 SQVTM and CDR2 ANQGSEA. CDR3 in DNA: TGCAGCCCCGATCCGGTGGGGAACACTGAAGCTTTCTTT. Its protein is CSPDPVGNTEAFF.

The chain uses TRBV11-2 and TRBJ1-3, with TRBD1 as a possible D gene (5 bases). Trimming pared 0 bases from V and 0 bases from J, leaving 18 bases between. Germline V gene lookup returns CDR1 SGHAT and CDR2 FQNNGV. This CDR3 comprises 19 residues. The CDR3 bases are TGTGCCAGCAGCTTAGATCTCGGGGCAGGTTCCTTCTCTGGAAACACCATATATTTT. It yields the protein CASSLDLGAGSFSGNTIYF.

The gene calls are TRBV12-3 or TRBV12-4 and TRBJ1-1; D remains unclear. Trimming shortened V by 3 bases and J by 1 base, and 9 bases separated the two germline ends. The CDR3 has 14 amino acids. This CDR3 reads CASSFPGSNTEAFF. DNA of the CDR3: TGTGCCAGCAGTTTTCCGGGGTCGAACACTGAAGCTTTCTTT.

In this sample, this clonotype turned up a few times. The CDR3 reads CSARDPSGGDNEQFF. CDR3 DNA: TGCAGTGCTAGAGATCCCAGCGGGGGGGACAATGAGCAGTTCTTC. V gene TRBV20-1 combines with J gene TRBJ2-1, with TRBD2 identical over 10 bases. Trimming took 0 bases from V and 5 from J; bases not matched to a gene: 4. Germline CDR1 is DFQATT and CDR2 is SNEGSKA (reference sequence). The CDR3 is 15 residues long.

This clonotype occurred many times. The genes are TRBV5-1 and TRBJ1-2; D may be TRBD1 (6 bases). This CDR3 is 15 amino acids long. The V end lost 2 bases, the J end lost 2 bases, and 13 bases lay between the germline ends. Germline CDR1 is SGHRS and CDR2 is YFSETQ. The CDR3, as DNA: TGCGCCAGCAGCTTCCGGGACACGTTCAACTATGGCTACACCTTC. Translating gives CASSFRDTFNYGYTF.

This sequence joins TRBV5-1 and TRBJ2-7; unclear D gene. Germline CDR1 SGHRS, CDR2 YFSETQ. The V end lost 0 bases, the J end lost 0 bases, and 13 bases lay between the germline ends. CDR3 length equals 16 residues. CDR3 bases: TGCGCCAGCAGCTTGGAAGTCTCTGAAAACTCCTACGAGCAGTACTTC. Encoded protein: CASSLEVSENSYEQYF. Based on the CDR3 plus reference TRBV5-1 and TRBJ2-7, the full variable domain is KAGVTQTPRYLIKTRGQQVTLSCSPISGHRSVSWYQQTPGQGLQFLFEYFSETQRNKGNFPGRFSGRQFSNSRSEMNVSTLELGDSALYLCASSLEVSENSYEQYFGPGTRLTVT.

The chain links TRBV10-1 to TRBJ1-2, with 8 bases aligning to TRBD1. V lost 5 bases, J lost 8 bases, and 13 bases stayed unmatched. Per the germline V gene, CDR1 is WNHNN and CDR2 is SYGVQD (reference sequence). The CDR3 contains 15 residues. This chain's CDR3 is CASSPRPDRGRGYTF. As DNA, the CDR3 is TGCGCCAGCAGTCCGAGACCCGACAGGGGCCGCGGCTACACCTTC.

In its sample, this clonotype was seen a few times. The CDR3 region has the DNA TGTGCCAGCTCACCGGTAGCGGGTGAAACCAAAAACATTCAGTACTTC. Translated: CASSPVAGETKNIQYF. The rearrangement uses TRBV18 and TRBJ2-4, with TRBD2 matching over 7 bases. The CDR3 contains 16 residues. Germline assignment: CDR1 KGHSH and CDR2 LQKENI. V trimming: 3 bases; J trimming: 2 bases; junction bases outside the gene matches: 7.

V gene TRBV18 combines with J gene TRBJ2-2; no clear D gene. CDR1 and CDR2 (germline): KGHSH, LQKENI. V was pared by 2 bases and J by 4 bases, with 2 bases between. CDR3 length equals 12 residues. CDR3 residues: CASSPITGELFF. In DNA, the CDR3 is TGTGCCAGCTCACCAATCACCGGGGAGCTGTTTTTT.

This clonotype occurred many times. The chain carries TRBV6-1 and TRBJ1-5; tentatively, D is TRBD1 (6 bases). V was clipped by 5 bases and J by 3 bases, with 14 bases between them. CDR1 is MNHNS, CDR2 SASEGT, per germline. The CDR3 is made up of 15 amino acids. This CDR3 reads CASSQSRGPNQPQHF. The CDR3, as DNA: TGTGCCAGCAGTCAATCCCGGGGGCCCAATCAGCCCCAGCATTTT.

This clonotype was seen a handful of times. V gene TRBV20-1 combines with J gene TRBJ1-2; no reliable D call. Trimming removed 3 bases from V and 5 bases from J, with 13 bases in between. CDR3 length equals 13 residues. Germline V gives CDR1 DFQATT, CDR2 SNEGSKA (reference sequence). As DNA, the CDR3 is TGCAGTGCTAGTCTCCCGGGCCGATATGGCTACACCTTC. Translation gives CSASLPGRYGYTF.

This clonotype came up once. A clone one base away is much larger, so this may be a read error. CDR3 amino acids: CASSPWETPYF. In DNA, the CDR3 is TGTGCCAGCAGCCCCTGGGAGACCCCGTACTTC. This chain uses TRBV4-2 with TRBJ2-5, with D tentatively TRBD2 (5 bases). Germline V gene lookup returns CDR1 LGHNA and CDR2 YNFKEQ. The CDR3 totals 11 residues.

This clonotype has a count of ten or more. CDR3 coding DNA: TGTGCCAGCAGCTTGGACCGGTCGGCAGGCAATGAGCAGTTCTTC. This encodes CASSLDRSAGNEQFF. The genes are TRBV5-5 and TRBJ2-1; D uncertain. This CDR3 spans 15 amino acids. Germline CDR1 and CDR2: SGHKS and YYEKEE (reference sequence). V was pared by 0 bases and J by 6 bases, with 13 bases between.

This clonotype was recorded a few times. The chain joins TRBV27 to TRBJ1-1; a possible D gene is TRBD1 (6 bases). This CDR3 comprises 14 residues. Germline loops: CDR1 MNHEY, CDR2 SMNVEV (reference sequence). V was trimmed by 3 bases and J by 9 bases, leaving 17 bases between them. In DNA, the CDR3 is TGTGCCAGCAGTTTTACAGGGAGACCTGCGCAAGCTTTCTTT. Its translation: CASSFTGRPAQAFF.

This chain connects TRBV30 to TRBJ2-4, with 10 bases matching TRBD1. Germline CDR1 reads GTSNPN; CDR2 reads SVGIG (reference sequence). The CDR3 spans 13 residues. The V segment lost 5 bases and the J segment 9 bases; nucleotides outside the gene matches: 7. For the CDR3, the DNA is TGTGCCTGGGAGACAGGGGGCGGGGTCATTCAGTACTTC. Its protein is CAWETGGGVIQYF.

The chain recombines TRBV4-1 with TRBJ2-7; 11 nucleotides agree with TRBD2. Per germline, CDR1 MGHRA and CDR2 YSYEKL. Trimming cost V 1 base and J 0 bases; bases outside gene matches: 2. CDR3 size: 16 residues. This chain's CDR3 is CASSQVLAGVSYEQYF. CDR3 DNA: TGCGCCAGCAGCCAAGTACTAGCGGGGGTCTCCTACGAGCAGTACTTC.

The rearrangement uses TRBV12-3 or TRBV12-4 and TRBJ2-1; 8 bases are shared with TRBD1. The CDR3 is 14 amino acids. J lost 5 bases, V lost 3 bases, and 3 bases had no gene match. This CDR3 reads CASSLDRVHNEQFF. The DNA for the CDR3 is TGTGCCAGCAGTTTGGACAGGGTTCACAATGAGCAGTTCTTC.

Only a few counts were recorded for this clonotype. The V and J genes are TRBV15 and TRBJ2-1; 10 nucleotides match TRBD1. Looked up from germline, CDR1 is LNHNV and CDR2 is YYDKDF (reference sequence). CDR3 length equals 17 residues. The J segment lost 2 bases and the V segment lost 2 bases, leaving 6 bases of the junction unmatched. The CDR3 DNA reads TGTGCCACCAGCAGAATATCCGGGACAGGGGCCTACAATGAGCAGTTCTTC. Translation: CATSRISGTGAYNEQFF.

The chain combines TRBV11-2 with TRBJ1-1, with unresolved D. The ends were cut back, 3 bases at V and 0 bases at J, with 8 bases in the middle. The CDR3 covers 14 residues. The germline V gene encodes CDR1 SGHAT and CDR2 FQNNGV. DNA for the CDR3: TGTGCCAGCAGCTTTTGGCTGATGAACACTGAAGCTTTCTTT. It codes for CASSFWLMNTEAFF.